In this sample, the clone carrying this TCR beta chain turned up many times. TCR beta CDR3 sequences were amplified from RNA transcripts. The HTBI set primed first-round TCR CDR3 RT-PCR. TCRdb called the multiplex PCR reads again in MiXCR, with one record for every CDR3 protein. The profile shows 450,000 to 650,000 distinct CDR3 sequences, approximately 14% of them singletons. This sample is part of a study of T cells in Graves' hyperthyroidism and ophthalmopathy. A NOSPECS grade of at least 4, a Clinical Activity Score of at least 3 and duration under 3 months were recorded in ophthalmopathy patients. Diagnoses were made from clinical symptoms, serum measures (thyroxine and TRAb), thyroid ultrasound and orbital computed tomography. CDR1 and CDR2 (germline): SQVTM, ANQGSEA. V was cut by 2 bases and J by 4 bases, with 10 bases left in between. CDR3 size: 13 residues.

Specimen: blood. This chain connects TRBV29-1 to TRBJ2-3, with D possibly TRBD1 on 6 matching bases. The clonotype comes from a woman between 18 and 30 years old with Graves' ophthalmopathy. Here the CDR3 reads CSVEQGSADTQYF. For the CDR3, the DNA is TGCAGCGTTGAACAGGGGAGTGCAGATACGCAGTATTTT.